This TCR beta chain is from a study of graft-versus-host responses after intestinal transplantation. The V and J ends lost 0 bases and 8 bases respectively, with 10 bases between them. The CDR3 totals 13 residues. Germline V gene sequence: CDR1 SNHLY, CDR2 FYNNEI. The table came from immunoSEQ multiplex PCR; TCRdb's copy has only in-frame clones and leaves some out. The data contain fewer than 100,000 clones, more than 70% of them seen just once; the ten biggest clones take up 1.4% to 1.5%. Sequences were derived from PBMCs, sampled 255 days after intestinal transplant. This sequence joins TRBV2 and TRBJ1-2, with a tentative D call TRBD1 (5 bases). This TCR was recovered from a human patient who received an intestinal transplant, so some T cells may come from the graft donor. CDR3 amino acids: CASSEARAGGYTF. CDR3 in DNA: TGTGCCAGCAGTGAAGCCCGCGCAGGGGGCTACACCTTC.